Shown below are 31 T cell receptor beta chains from a single sample sequenced in a study of cytomegalovirus exposure and HLA in healthy donors. It was with 60 Vbeta and 13 Jbeta primers that the PCR ran. Profiled with immunoSEQ multiplex PCR; TCRdb holds only in-frame clones, not every one. This table holds 150,000 or so clones, roughly 84% found once. Source material: PBMCs. All receptors come from a young man in good health and CMV-seronegative.

This sequence joins TRBV5-1 and TRBJ2-3; maybe TRBD1 (6 bases). This CDR3 has 16 residues. V gave up 2 bases and J gave up 3 bases, with 16 bases separating them. The germline V gene encodes CDR1 SGHRS and CDR2 YFSETQ. CDR3 protein: CASSFVTGTGTDTQYF. The CDR3 nucleotides read TGCGCCAGCAGCTTCGTTACAGGGACGGGAACAGATACGCAGTATTTT. The full variable domain, in which reference TRBV5-1 and TRBJ2-3 provide the parts outside the CDR3, is KAGVTQTPRYLIKTRGQQVTLSCSPISGHRSVSWYQQTPGQGLQFLFEYFSETQRNKGNFPGRFSGRQFSNSRSEMNVSTLELGDSALYLCASSFVTGTGTDTQYFGPGTRLTVL.

This rearrangement joins TRBV9 to TRBJ1-1, with 7 bases matching TRBD1. There are 13 residues in the CDR3. Unmatched junction bases numbered 5, after V lost 7 bases and J lost 2 bases. Germline loops: CDR1 SGDLS, CDR2 YYNGEE. This chain's CDR3 is CASGTEPNTEAFF. The CDR3 DNA reads TGTGCCAGCGGGACAGAACCAAACACTGAAGCTTTCTTT.

The rearrangement uses TRBV9 and TRBJ2-3; 7 bases agree with TRBD2. The J segment lost 5 bases and the V segment lost 0 bases, leaving 9 bases of the junction unmatched. This CDR3 region has 16 residues. Germline V CDR1 and CDR2: SGDLS, YYNGEE. Written as DNA, the CDR3 is TGTGCCAGCAGCGTAGGGTCTAGCGGAAGAAGAGATACGCAGTATTTT. It translates to CASSVGSSGRRDTQYF. Using reference TRBV9 and TRBJ2-3 for the parts outside the CDR3, the full variable domain is DSGVTQTPKHLITATGQRVTLRCSPRSGDLSVYWYQQSLDQGLQFLIQYYNGEERAKGNILERFSAQQFPDLHSELNLSSLELGDSALYFCASSVGSSGRRDTQYFGPGTRLTVL.

The CDR3 DNA sequence: TGTGCCAGCAGCAAAGTTCCAGAGGGACAGGGCAACGACGAGCAGTACTTC. Its protein product is CASSKVPEGQGNDEQYF. The chain carries TRBV21-1 and TRBJ2-7; the table's D gene call, TRBD1, was not cross checked with the DNA. TRBV21-1 is a listed pseudogene. The CDR3 length is 17 residues.

The sample holds a few counts of this clone. DNA for the CDR3: TGTGCCAGCAGCTTAACGACAGGGGACGCCTACGAGCAGTACTTC. Its translation: CASSLTTGDAYEQYF. V usage is TRBV7-2 and J usage is TRBJ2-7, with TRBD1 identical over 8 bases. CDR3 length equals 15 residues. V was pared by 2 bases and J by 2 bases, with 5 bases of the junction left unmatched. Germline CDR1 SGHTA, CDR2 FQGNSA.

The rearrangement uses TRBV10-3 and TRBJ2-3; 7 bases are a match to TRBD1. Per the germline V gene, CDR1 is ENHRY and CDR2 is SYGVKD. V shed 5 bases and J 1 base; nucleotides not matched to a gene: 3. CDR3 length equals 14 residues. CDR3 DNA: TGTGCCATCAGTCCTGGACAGGGCACAGATACGCAGTATTTT. Protein sequence: CAISPGQGTDTQYF.

This chain joins TRBV19 and TRBJ2-3, with D unresolved. Germline V lookup: CDR1 LNHDA, CDR2 SQIVND (reference sequence). The CDR3 contains 15 residues. Trimming took 5 bases from V and 1 from J, leaving 13 bases between them. CDR3 sequence reads: CASSPRLEGTDTQYF. The CDR3, as DNA: TGTGCCAGTAGTCCCCGGCTAGAGGGCACAGATACGCAGTATTTT. Full variable domain (outside the CDR3, taken from reference TRBV19 and TRBJ2-3): DGGITQSPKYLFRKEGQNVTLSCEQNLNHDAMYWYRQDPGQGLRLIYYSQIVNDFQKGDIAEGYSVSREKKESFPLTVTSAQKNPTAFYLCASSPRLEGTDTQYFGPGTRLTVL.

This chain joins TRBV19 and TRBJ2-7; TRBD1 matches 8 bases. CDR3 length: 14 amino acids. Germline V gene lookup returns CDR1 LNHDA and CDR2 SQIVND (reference sequence). The J segment lost 6 bases and the V segment lost 2 bases, leaving 6 bases of the junction unmatched. This CDR3 reads CASSIQGASTEQYF. CDR3 DNA sequence: TGTGCCAGTAGTATACAGGGGGCGTCCACCGAGCAGTACTTC.

The rearrangement joins TRBV7-9 to TRBJ2-1, with 8 bases lining up with TRBD2. The germline CDR1 and CDR2 sequences are SEHNR and FQNEAQ (reference sequence). The V gene end was trimmed by 3 bases and the J gene end by 4 bases; junction bases not matched to a gene: 8. The CDR3 length is 16 residues. The CDR3 spells CASSFSLAGDYNEQFF. The DNA for the CDR3 is TGTGCCAGCAGCTTCTCTCTAGCGGGTGATTACAATGAGCAGTTCTTC.

In this sample, this clone turned up once. The V call is TRBV19, the J call TRBJ2-5, with 16 nucleotides matching TRBD2. The CDR3 sequence is 16 residues long. Losses at the gene ends were 8 bases for V and 4 bases for J; bases not matched to a gene: 7. The germline gives CDR1 LNHDA, CDR2 SQIVND (reference sequence). Here the CDR3 reads CASRGLAGGPGETQYF. CDR3 DNA sequence: TGTGCCAGTCGGGGACTAGCGGGGGGGCCGGGAGAGACCCAGTACTTC.

The rearrangement uses TRBV18 and TRBJ1-3, with 7 bases aligning to TRBD1. V dropped 2 bases and J dropped 4; count of bases not matched to a gene: 5. CDR1 and CDR2 (germline): KGHSH, LQKENI. This CDR3 spans 15 amino acids. The CDR3 is CASSPRQGAGNTIYF. CDR3 bases: TGTGCCAGCTCACCAAGACAGGGTGCGGGAAACACCATATATTTT.

This chain connects TRBV4-3 to TRBJ2-7; 9 nucleotides agree with TRBD1. V gave up 6 bases and J gave up 2 bases; unmatched junction bases: 20. This CDR3 has 19 amino acids. From germline, CDR1 is LGHNA and CDR2 YSLEER. Here the CDR3 reads CASRHRVGRSGTGPYEQYF. Written as DNA, the CDR3 is TGCGCCAGCAGACACAGAGTCGGACGTTCCGGGACAGGGCCCTACGAGCAGTACTTC.

The count of this clone is one. V usage is TRBV4-1 and J usage is TRBJ1-5; the D gene is possibly TRBD1 (6 bases). Trimming took off 3 bases at V and 3 bases at J, with 12 bases between the two ends. From germline, CDR1 is MGHRA and CDR2 YSYEKL. The CDR3 contains 15 residues. CDR3 sequence (DNA): TGCGCCAGCAGCCATGATCCAGGGGTCAATCAGCCCCAGCATTTT. Its protein product is CASSHDPGVNQPQHF.

The CDR3 is CASARDRQETQYF. CDR3 in DNA: TGTGCCAGCGCCCGGGACAGACAAGAGACCCAGTACTTC. The rearrangement uses TRBV18 and TRBJ2-5, with 7 bases matching TRBD1. The CDR3 has 13 residues. V lost 8 bases and J lost 2; bases outside the gene matches: 5. Looked up from germline, CDR1 is KGHSH and CDR2 is LQKENI.

CDR3 nucleotides: TGTGCCAGCAAATCCGGTGAGACCCAGTACTTC. This sequence encodes CASKSGETQYF. This rearrangement joins TRBV21-1 to TRBJ2-5; no DNA check was done on the table's D call, TRBD2. TRBV21-1 represents a pseudogene. The CDR3 runs 11 residues.

The gene calls are TRBV5-4 and TRBJ2-7, with D possibly TRBD1 on 6 matching bases. V lost 4 bases and J lost 2, with 22 bases in between. CDR1 and CDR2 from the germline V gene are SGHNT and YYREEE (reference sequence). The CDR3 loop spans 17 amino acids. The CDR3 here is CASSRHPQGLSTYEQYF. The CDR3 bases are TGTGCCAGCAGCCGTCACCCACAGGGTTTATCCACCTACGAGCAGTACTTC.

This clone is a singleton in its sample. The chain recombines TRBV5-1 with TRBJ2-1; TRBD2 matches at 7 bases. Germline-derived CDR1 and CDR2 are SGHRS and YFSETQ. The CDR3 has 17 residues. The junction had 13 bases not matched to a gene; V was cut back by 7 bases and J by 0 bases. This CDR3 reads CASALMRERSSYNEQFF. In DNA form, the CDR3 reads TGCGCCAGCGCCCTTATGCGGGAGAGAAGCTCCTACAATGAGCAGTTCTTC. Variable domain in full (rest from reference TRBV5-1 and TRBJ2-1): KAGVTQTPRYLIKTRGQQVTLSCSPISGHRSVSWYQQTPGQGLQFLFEYFSETQRNKGNFPGRFSGRQFSNSRSEMNVSTLELGDSALYLCASALMRERSSYNEQFFGPGTRLTVL.

The chain joins TRBV27 to TRBJ2-7; 7 bases line up with TRBD1. The CDR3 totals 14 residues. V shed 8 bases, J shed 2 bases, and the junction held 9 bases outside the gene matches. Germline V CDR1 and CDR2: MNHEY, SMNVEV (reference sequence). The CDR3 DNA follows: TGTGCCAGCGGCGACCGGGACAGAACCTACGAGCAGTACTTC. Its translation: CASGDRDRTYEQYF.

This chain links TRBV6-4 with TRBJ1-3, with D unresolved. The CDR3 is 13 residues long. V lost 1 base and J 4 bases, leaving 5 bases between the germline ends. CDR1 is MRHNA, CDR2 SNTAGT, per germline. The DNA for the CDR3 is TGTGCCAGCAGTGACTTTCCGGGAAACACCATATATTTT. Encoded protein: CASSDFPGNTIYF.

This sequence joins TRBV29-1 and TRBJ1-2; the D gene is possibly TRBD1 (5 bases). V lost 5 bases and J 12 bases, leaving 19 bases between the germline ends. CDR1 and CDR2 from the germline V gene are SQVTM and ANQGSEA. The CDR3 sequence is 12 residues long. CDR3 amino acids: CSVPSKTGGDTF. CDR3 nucleotide sequence: TGCAGCGTTCCCTCTAAGACCGGGGGGGACACCTTC.

The V call is TRBV7-8, the J call TRBJ2-2; D remains ambiguous. The germline gives CDR1 SGHVS, CDR2 FQNEAQ. The CDR3 is 13 amino acids. Trimming cost V 1 base and J 6 bases, with 6 bases left between them. The CDR3 sequence: CASSLGGSGELFF. DNA for the CDR3: TGTGCCAGCAGCTTAGGCGGTTCCGGGGAGCTGTTTTTT.

This clone has only one observation. V gene TRBV28 combines with J gene TRBJ2-7; the match to TRBD2 covers 7 bases. Germline V CDR1 and CDR2: MDHEN, SYDVKM. The CDR3 is 15 amino acids. Unmatched junction bases numbered 11, after V lost 7 bases and J lost 2 bases. The chain's CDR3 is CASTAAGTTTYEQYF. DNA of the CDR3: TGTGCCAGCACCGCTGCCGGGACTACCACCTACGAGCAGTACTTC.

The chain carries TRBV2 and TRBJ2-3, with D unresolved. Germline CDR1 reads SNHLY; CDR2 reads FYNNEI. Trimming took off 4 bases at V and 4 bases at J, with 18 bases between the two ends. The CDR3 contains 16 residues. CDR3 sequence: CASSGTRHLLADTQYF. In nucleotides, the CDR3 is TGTGCCAGCAGTGGAACCAGACATCTTTTGGCAGATACGCAGTATTTT. The full variable domain, with the rest looked up from reference TRBV2 and TRBJ2-3, is EPEVTQTPSHQVTQMGQEVILRCVPISNHLYFYWYRQILGQKVEFLVSFYNNEISEKSEIFDDQFSVERPDGSNFTLKIRSTKLEDSAMYFCASSGTRHLLADTQYFGPGTRLTVL.

The rearrangement uses TRBV9 and TRBJ2-5; TRBD2 is a possible D gene (6 bases). The end of the DNA fits TRBJ2-7 better, so the J call may be wrong. The CDR3 totals 13 residues. The germline CDR1 and CDR2 sequences are SGDLS and YYNGEE. This CDR3 reads CASSPGLSYEQYF. The CDR3 DNA reads TGTGCCAGCAGCCCGGGACTCAGCTACGAGCAGTACTTC.

As to this clone: An end of the junction does not agree with germline; a read error may underlie this. The rearrangement links TRBV5-5 to TRBJ1-6; D ambiguous. Germline V gene lookup returns CDR1 SGHKS and CDR2 YYEKEE (reference sequence). CDR3 length: 14 amino acids. Written as DNA, the CDR3 is TGTGCCAGCCGACTTGGCTCCCATAATTCACCCCTCCACTTT. Translating it yields CASRLGSHNSPLHF. The whole variable domain, filled in from reference TRBV5-5 and TRBJ1-6, reads DAGVTQSPTHLIKTRGQQVTLRCSPISGHKSVSWYQQVLGQGPQFIFQYYEKEERGRGNFPDRFSARQFPNYSSELNVNALLLGDSALYLCASRLGSHNSPLHFGNGTRLTVT.

The rearrangement links TRBV30 to TRBJ2-5, with D perhaps TRBD2 (5 bases). Germline V gene lookup returns CDR1 GTSNPN and CDR2 SVGIG (reference sequence). CDR3 size: 11 residues. Trimming shortened V by 3 bases and J by 7 bases, and 9 bases separated the two germline ends. The CDR3 DNA reads as TGTGCCTGGAGGGTGGAGGTGACCCAGTACTTC. This gives the protein CAWRVEVTQYF. Looking up the rest from reference TRBV30 and TRBJ2-5 gives the full variable domain: SQTIHQWPATLVQPVGSPLSLECTVEGTSNPNLYWYRQAAGRGLQLLFYSVGIGQISSEVPQNLSASRPQDRQFILSSKKLLLSDSGFYLCAWRVEVTQYFGPGTRLLVL.

This clone was counted ten times or more. V gene TRBV4-2 combines with J gene TRBJ2-6; D is possibly TRBD2 (6 bases). The CDR3 consists of 16 residues. V was pared by 0 bases and J by 4 bases, with 10 bases between. Per the germline V gene, CDR1 is LGHNA and CDR2 is YNFKEQ. CDR3 bases: TGTGCCAGCAGCCAAGAAACGGGAGCAGGGGCCAACGTCCTGACTTTC. Amino acid sequence: CASSQETGAGANVLTF.

The rearrangement joins TRBV7-8 to TRBJ2-3; a weak D match, TRBD2 (7 bases). With 0 bases removed from V and 6 bases from J, the gap between germline ends came to 16 bases. In germline, CDR1 is SGHVS, CDR2 FQNEAQ. CDR3 length: 16 residues. CDR3 in DNA: TGTGCCAGCAGCTTAGCAAGGGGGGGAGGGGGGGATACGCAGTATTTT. Translation: CASSLARGGGGDTQYF. Together with reference TRBV7-8 and TRBJ2-3, the CDR3 gives the full variable domain: GAGVSQSPRYKVAKRGQDVALRCDPISGHVSLFWYQQALGQGPEFLTYFQNEAQLDKSGLPSDRFFAERPEGSVSTLKIQRTQQEDSAVYLCASSLARGGGGDTQYFGPGTRLTVL.

V gene TRBV5-1 combines with J gene TRBJ2-7; perhaps TRBD2 as D (5 bases). The CDR3 is made up of 16 amino acids. Trimming stripped 0 bases from V and 2 bases from J, with 15 bases between. Germline CDR1 SGHRS, CDR2 YFSETQ. CDR3 sequence (DNA): TGCGCCAGCAGCTTGGGAGGCCACGCCGGGGCCTACGAGCAGTACTTC. This translates into CASSLGGHAGAYEQYF.

The chain uses TRBV28 and TRBJ2-2; 9 positions match TRBD2. The CDR3 totals 15 residues. Unmatched junction bases numbered 7, after V lost 5 bases and J lost 6 bases. Germline V gene sequence: CDR1 MDHEN, CDR2 SYDVKM. The CDR3 reads CASSTSGRESGELFF. The CDR3 nucleotides are TGTGCCAGCAGTACTAGCGGGCGAGAATCCGGGGAGCTGTTTTTT.

This clone was counted between two and nine times. For the CDR3, the DNA is TGTGCCACCAGCAGAGATTTTCCCCAGGGGGCCAAAAACATTCAGTACTTC. Translation: CATSRDFPQGAKNIQYF. The genes are TRBV15 and TRBJ2-4, with D possibly matching TRBD1 (6 bases). Between the trimmed V and J ends, which lost 0 bases and 1 base, there was a span of 13 bases. The CDR3 extends over 17 amino acids. Germline CDR1 and CDR2: LNHNV and YYDKDF (reference sequence).